The rows below give T cell receptor beta chains drawn from one sample of a study of blood T cell repertoires in COVID-19. Profiling relied on immunoSEQ multiplex PCR, and the TCRdb table lists in-frame clones only, not all of them. The sample includes 130,000 to 150,000 clones, roughly 79% of them seen just once. The sample consisted of peripheral blood. The receptors originated from a woman between 55 and 75 years old with acute or convalescent COVID-19. Each CDR3 is given with its conserved first and last residue. Fields, in order: V gene, D gene, J gene, clone size, CDR3 DNA, CDR3 protein. D genes are given only for firm matches. Size is omitted from some rows. Given values are once, few, many or a class for expanded clones.

TRBV6-5,TRBD1,TRBJ1-4,NA,TGTGCCAGCACAGGGGGCACGGCTACTAATGAAAAACTGTTTTTT,CASTGGTATNEKLFF
TRBV14,NA,TRBJ1-1,NA,TGTGCCAGCAGCCATGAGCCGGACACTGAAGCTTTCTTT,CASSHEPDTEAFF
TRBV3-1/TRBV3-2,NA,TRBJ1-2,NA,TGTGCCAGCAGCCAGGCTCCGACAGTCTATGGCTACACCTTC,CASSQAPTVYGYTF
TRBV5-1,TRBD2,TRBJ2-5,NA,TGCGCCAGCACAGCGGGAGCGTATGAGACCCAGTACTTC,CASTAGAYETQYF
TRBV9,TRBD1,TRBJ1-2,NA,TGTGCCAGCAGCGGGACAGGGGAGGGGTATGGCTACACCTTC,CASSGTGEGYGYTF
TRBV4-1,TRBD2,TRBJ2-3,NA,TGCGCCAGCAGCCTTAATGCGGGGGGCACAGATACGCAGTATTTT,CASSLNAGGTDTQYF
TRBV28,TRBD1,TRBJ1-1,NA,TGTGCCAGCAGCCCGCCCGGCAGGGGGTCTTTCTTT,CASSPPGRGSFF
TRBV30,NA,TRBJ2-1,NA,TGTGCCTGGAGTTGGGACTCGTACAATGAGCAGTTCTTC,CAWSWDSYNEQFF
TRBV6-5,TRBD1,TRBJ1-2,NA,TGTGCCGTTTTCGACAGGGGGCTGAGGGGCTACACCTTC,CAVFDRGLRGYTF
TRBV11-1,NA,TRBJ2-2,NA,TGTGCCAGCAGCGGTCCGGGAGAAGGGTTTCTCGGGGAGCTGTTTTTT,CASSGPGEGFLGELFF
TRBV5-6,TRBD1,TRBJ1-2,NA,TGTGCCAGCAGCCCCTCCCCGACAGGGGCCCAGTTTAACTATGGCTACACCTTC,CASSPSPTGAQFNYGYTF
TRBV5-1,NA,TRBJ2-7,few,TGCGCCAGCAGCAAGGATACCGGGACTTTCTACGAGCAGTACTTC,CASSKDTGTFYEQYF
TRBV9,NA,TRBJ2-2,NA,TGTGCCAGCGAAGGCGGGACGAACACCGGGGAGCTGTTTTTT,CASEGGTNTGELFF
TRBV5-1,TRBD1,TRBJ2-7,NA,TGCGCCAGCAGCGCTACCGGGACAGGGGCCTACGAGCAGTACTTC,CASSATGTGAYEQYF
TRBV10-1,TRBD2,TRBJ2-3,NA,TGCGCCAGCAGTGGGGCCCCTGGACTAGCGAAAACAGATACGCAGTATTTT,CASSGAPGLAKTDTQYF
TRBV2,NA,TRBJ1-1,NA,TGTGCCAGCGTCAGGGTCTCGAACACTGAAGCTTTCTTT,CASVRVSNTEAFF
TRBV27,NA,TRBJ2-4,once,TGTGCCAGCAGCCCCGGACGAGGACTAGCCAAAAACATTCAGTACTTC,CASSPGRGLAKNIQYF
TRBV27,NA,TRBJ1-1,NA,TGTGCCAGCAGTTCCCCAAAAAACACTGAAGCTTTCTTT,CASSSPKNTEAFF
TRBV5-6,TRBD1,TRBJ2-7,once,TGTGCCAGCAACATTGGACAGGCGAGAAGCCGCGAGCAGTACTTC,CASNIGQARSREQYF
TRBV9,NA,TRBJ2-1,few,TGTGCCAGCAGCCTAAGGAGGGTCCAGGGTGATGAGCAGTTCTTC,CASSLRRVQGDEQFF
TRBV5-6,NA,TRBJ1-1,NA,TGTGCCAGCAGCCAACTAACGACAGGCCCTGAAGCTTTCTTT,CASSQLTTGPEAFF
TRBV4-1,TRBD1,TRBJ2-7,NA,TGCGCCAGCAGCCAAGATGGGGGGACAGGGGCCTACGAGCAGTACTTC,CASSQDGGTGAYEQYF
TRBV11-3,TRBD2,TRBJ2-1,NA,TGTGCCAGCAGCTTAGATGGCAGGACTAGCGGGACTGAGCAGTTCTTC,CASSLDGRTSGTEQFF
TRBV7-9,TRBD1,TRBJ2-5,NA,TGTGCCAGCAGCTTTCCCACAGGGGCGGCAGAGACCCAGTACTTC,CASSFPTGAAETQYF
TRBV19,TRBD1,TRBJ1-1,NA,TGTGCCAGTAGGGTAACAGGGGACACTGAAGCTTTCTTT,CASRVTGDTEAFF
TRBV3-1/TRBV3-2,TRBD1,TRBJ1-2,few,TGTGCCAGCAGCCCAGGGACAGGGAACTATGGCTACACCTTC,CASSPGTGNYGYTF
TRBV5-4,NA,TRBJ2-7,NA,TGTGCCAGCAGCTTGGACTTCTACGAGCAGTACTTC,CASSLDFYEQYF
TRBV24-1,TRBD1,TRBJ2-4,NA,TGTGCCACCAGTGATGTTGGACAGGGGGTCAAAAACATTCAGTACTTC,CATSDVGQGVKNIQYF
TRBV5-4,TRBD1,TRBJ2-5,few,TGTGCCAGCAGCTTCGAAGTGACAGGGCTCGGGGAGACCCAGTACTTC,CASSFEVTGLGETQYF
TRBV10-1,TRBD1,TRBJ2-7,NA,TGCGCCAGCAGTTCGAGGGGTGACAGGGAAAGCGAGCAGTACTTC,CASSSRGDRESEQYF
TRBV6-6,NA,TRBJ2-1,NA,TGTGCCAGCAGTTACTCGATAGGAGATGAGCAGTTCTTC,CASSYSIGDEQFF
TRBV12-3/TRBV12-4,NA,TRBJ1-2,NA,TGTGCCAGCAGTTTCCCAGGGGACTATGGCTACACCTTC,CASSFPGDYGYTF
TRBV7-9,TRBD2,TRBJ2-7,NA,TGTGCCAGCAGCTTATTAGGGAGGGCAGCCTCCTACGAGCAGTACTTC,CASSLLGRAASYEQYF
TRBV28,NA,TRBJ1-1,NA,TGTGCCAGCAGTTCCCCGAATACAGGGACCGAAGCTTTCTTT,CASSSPNTGTEAFF
TRBV5-1,TRBD1,TRBJ1-2,NA,TGCGCCAGCAGCTTGGCCGGGACAGGGGGGGGCTACACCTTC,CASSLAGTGGGYTF
TRBV28,TRBD1,TRBJ1-5,NA,TGTGCCAGCAGTCCACGTGGGGGACAGAGATATAGCAATCAGCCCCAGCATTTT,CASSPRGGQRYSNQPQHF
TRBV6-5,NA,TRBJ1-5,NA,TGTGCCAGTTCGGGGGGGCCTTTCAATCAGCCCCAGCATTTT,CASSGGPFNQPQHF
TRBV9,NA,TRBJ1-1,NA,TGTGCCAGCAGCGTAGCAGAGACAGGACGGACTGAAGCTTTCTTT,CASSVAETGRTEAFF
TRBV9,TRBD2,TRBJ2-7,few,TGTGCCAGCAGCCCAACTCTCCCTTTAGCGGGAGGGTCCTCCTACGAGCAGTACTTC,CASSPTLPLAGGSSYEQYF
TRBV11-2,NA,TRBJ2-5,NA,TGTGCCAGCAGCTTTGGGCAGGGGTTGGAGACCCAGTACTTC,CASSFGQGLETQYF
TRBV15,TRBD1,TRBJ1-4,NA,TGTGCCACCAGCGGCCAGACAGGGACCATTAATGAAAAACTGTTTTTT,CATSGQTGTINEKLFF
TRBV27,NA,TRBJ1-4,NA,TGTGCCAGCAGGAAATTCCGAGGTGGTAATGAAAAACTGTTTTTT,CASRKFRGGNEKLFF
TRBV5-4,TRBD2,TRBJ2-1,few,TGTGCCAGCAGCTTGATTAGCGGGAGTGACAATGAGCAGTTCTTC,CASSLISGSDNEQFF
TRBV19,NA,TRBJ1-5,NA,TGTGCCAGTAGTATCGATTCTTCCCTAAATCAGCCCCAGCATTTT,CASSIDSSLNQPQHF
TRBV5-1,NA,TRBJ2-3,NA,TGCGCCAGCAGCTTGGCTCCCTCCAGCACAGATACGCAGTATTTT,CASSLAPSSTDTQYF
TRBV15,NA,TRBJ1-1,NA,TGTGCCACCAGCAGAGATCTGGGGCCGGACGGCACTGAAGCTTTCTTT,CATSRDLGPDGTEAFF